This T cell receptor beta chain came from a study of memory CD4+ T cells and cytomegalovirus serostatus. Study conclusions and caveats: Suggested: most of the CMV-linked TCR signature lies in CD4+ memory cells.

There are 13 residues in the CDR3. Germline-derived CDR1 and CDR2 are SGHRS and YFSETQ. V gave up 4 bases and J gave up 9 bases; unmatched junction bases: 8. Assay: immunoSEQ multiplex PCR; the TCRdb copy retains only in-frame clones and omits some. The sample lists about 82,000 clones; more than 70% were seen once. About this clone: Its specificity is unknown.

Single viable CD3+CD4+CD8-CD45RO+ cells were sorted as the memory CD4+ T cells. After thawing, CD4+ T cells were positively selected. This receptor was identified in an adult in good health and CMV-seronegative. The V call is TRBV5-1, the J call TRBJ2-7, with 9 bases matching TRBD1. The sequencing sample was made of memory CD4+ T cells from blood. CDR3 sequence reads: CASSTRQGVRQYF. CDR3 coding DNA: TGCGCCAGCAGCACCAGACAGGGGGTAAGGCAGTACTTC.